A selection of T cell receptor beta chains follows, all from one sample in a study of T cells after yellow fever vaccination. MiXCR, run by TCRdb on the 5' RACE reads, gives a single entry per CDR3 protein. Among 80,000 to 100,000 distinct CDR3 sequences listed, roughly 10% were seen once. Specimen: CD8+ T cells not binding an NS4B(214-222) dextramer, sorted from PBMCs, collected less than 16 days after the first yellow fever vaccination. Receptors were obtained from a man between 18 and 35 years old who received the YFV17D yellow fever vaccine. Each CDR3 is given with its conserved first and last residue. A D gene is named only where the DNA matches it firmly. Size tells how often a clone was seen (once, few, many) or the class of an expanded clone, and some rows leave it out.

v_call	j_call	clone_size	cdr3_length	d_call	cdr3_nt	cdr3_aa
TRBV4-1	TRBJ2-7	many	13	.	TGCGCCAGCAGTCCCGGGACCCGACTCGAGCAGTACTTC	CASSPGTRLEQYF
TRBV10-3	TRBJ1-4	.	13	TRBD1	TGTGCCATCAGGGACAGGGAGGATGAAAAACTGTTTTTT	CAIRDREDEKLFF
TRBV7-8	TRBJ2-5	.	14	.	TGTGCCAGCAGCTTCGGCCAAAACCAAGAGACCCAGTACTTC	CASSFGQNQETQYF
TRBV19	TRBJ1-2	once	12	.	TGTGCCAGTAGTAGCCTGGGTTATGGCTACACCTTC	CASSSLGYGYTF
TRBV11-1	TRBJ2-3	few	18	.	TGTGCCAGCAGCTTAACGTCGATCGGGGGGCCGGGGACAGATACGCAGTATTTT	CASSLTSIGGPGTDTQYF
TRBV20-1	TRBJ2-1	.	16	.	TGCAGTGCTAGTCCCGACCTAGGATCGTCTTACAATGAGCAGTTCTTC	CSASPDLGSSYNEQFF
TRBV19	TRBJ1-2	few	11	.	TGTGCCAGTAATCCGGGACATTCCTACACCTTC	CASNPGHSYTF
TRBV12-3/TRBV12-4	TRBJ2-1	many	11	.	TGTGCCAGCAGTTTTAACAATGAGCAGTTCTTC	CASSFNNEQFF
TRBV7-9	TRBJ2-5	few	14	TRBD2	TGTGCCAGCACCCTACTAGCGGGGTCTGAGACCCAGTACTTC	CASTLLAGSETQYF
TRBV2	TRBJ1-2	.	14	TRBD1	TGTGCCAGCATTCTCGGACAGGGTAGCTATGGCTACACCTTC	CASILGQGSYGYTF
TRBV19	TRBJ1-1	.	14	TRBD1	TGTGCCAGTCTTGGGACAGGGCGCGACACTGAAGCTTTCTTT	CASLGTGRDTEAFF
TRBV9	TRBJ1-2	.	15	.	TGTGCCAGCAGCGGAGGGGCAGGGCCTAACTATGGCTACACCTTC	CASSGGAGPNYGYTF
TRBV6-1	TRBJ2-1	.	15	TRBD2	TGTGCCAGCAGTGAATTAGCGGGCGATTACAATGAGCAGTTCTTC	CASSELAGDYNEQFF
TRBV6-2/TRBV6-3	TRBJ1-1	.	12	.	TGTGCCAGCAGTTACTCTGCCGGCGAAGCTTTCTTT	CASSYSAGEAFF
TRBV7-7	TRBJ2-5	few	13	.	TGTGCCAGCAGCTTAGTTGCGGACGAGACCCAGTACTTC	CASSLVADETQYF
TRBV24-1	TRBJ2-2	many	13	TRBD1	TGTGCCATTGGACAGGGGAACACCGGGGAGCTGTTTTTT	CAIGQGNTGELFF
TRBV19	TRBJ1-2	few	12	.	TGTGCCAGTAGGGAAGGGCCGGGCGGCTACACCTTC	CASREGPGGYTF
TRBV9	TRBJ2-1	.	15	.	TGTGCCAGCAGCGTAGTGAAGACCTCCTACAATGAGCAGTTCTTC	CASSVVKTSYNEQFF
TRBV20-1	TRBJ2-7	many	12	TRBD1	TGCAGTGCTGGAGACAGGGAATACGAGCAGTACTTC	CSAGDREYEQYF
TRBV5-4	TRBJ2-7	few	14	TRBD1	TGTGCCAGCAGCTGGGGACAGGGTACCTACGAGCAGTACTTC	CASSWGQGTYEQYF
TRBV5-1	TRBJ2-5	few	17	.	TGCGCCAGCAGCTTGGACGAGCGTGGATCTACGGGGGAGACCCAGTACTTC	CASSLDERGSTGETQYF
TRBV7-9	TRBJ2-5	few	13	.	TGTGCCAGCAGCTACAGGAGTCAAGAGACCCAGTACTTC	CASSYRSQETQYF
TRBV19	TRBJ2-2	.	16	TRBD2	TGTGCCAGTAGATTTGAAGAAGTGGGGGGGAACGGGGAGCTGTTTTTT	CASRFEEVGGNGELFF
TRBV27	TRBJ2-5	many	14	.	TGTGCCAGCAGTTTATTGGGGGGCGAAGAGACCCAGTACTTC	CASSLLGGEETQYF
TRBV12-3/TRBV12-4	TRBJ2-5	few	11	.	TGTGCCAGCAGTTTGGATGAGACCCAGTACTTC	CASSLDETQYF
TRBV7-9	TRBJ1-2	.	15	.	TGTGCCAGCAGCGAAACCGGTCAGGGCCTCTATGGCTACACCTTC	CASSETGQGLYGYTF
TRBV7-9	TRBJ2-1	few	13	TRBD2	TGTGCCAGCACGACTAGCGGGGGGGCCGGGCAGTTCTTC	CASTTSGGAGQFF
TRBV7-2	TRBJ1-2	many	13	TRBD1	TGTGCCAGCAGCTTCGGGACAGGGTTTGGCTACACCTTC	CASSFGTGFGYTF
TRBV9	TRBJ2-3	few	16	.	TGTGCCAGCAGCGGGGAGGGGGGGGGCTTTAGAGATACGCAGTATTTT	CASSGEGGGFRDTQYF
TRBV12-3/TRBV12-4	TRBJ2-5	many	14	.	TGTGCCACCACGCACTGGGGGGGCGGGGAGACCCAGTACTTC	CATTHWGGGETQYF
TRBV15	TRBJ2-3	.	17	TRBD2	TGTGCCACCAGCACTCTCCTTTCGGGGGGTGCCACAGATACGCAGTATTTT	CATSTLLSGGATDTQYF
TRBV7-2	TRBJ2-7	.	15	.	TGTGCCAGCAGCTTAGTGCGGGGGCGCCCCAACGAGCAGTACTTC	CASSLVRGRPNEQYF
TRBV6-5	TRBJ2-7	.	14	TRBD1	TGTGCCAGCAGTTGGGTGACAGGGGATCGGGAGCAGTACTTC	CASSWVTGDREQYF
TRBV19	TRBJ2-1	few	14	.	TGTGCCAGTAGCCTAATGCACCTCAAGAATGAGCAGTTCTTC	CASSLMHLKNEQFF
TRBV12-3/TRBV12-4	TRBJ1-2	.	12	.	TGTGCCAGCAGTGGACGGGGGCCCGGCTACACCTTC	CASSGRGPGYTF
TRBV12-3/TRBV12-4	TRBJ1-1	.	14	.	TGTGCCAGCAGTTTAGGAGCAGTCTCCACTGAAGCTTTCTTT	CASSLGAVSTEAFF
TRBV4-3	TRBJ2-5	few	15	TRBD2	TGCGCCAGCAGCCAAGTGATAGCGGGGGTGGAGACCCAGTACTTC	CASSQVIAGVETQYF
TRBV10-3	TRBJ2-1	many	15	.	TGTGCCATCAGTGAGACACCGAGCTCCTACAATGAGCAGTTCTTC	CAISETPSSYNEQFF
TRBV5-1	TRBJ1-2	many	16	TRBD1	TGCGCCAGCAGCCGGGACAGGATCTTCGCGGGGGATGGCTACACCTTC	CASSRDRIFAGDGYTF
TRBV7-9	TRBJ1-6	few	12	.	TGTGCCAGCAGCTTGGGAGAAGGACCCCTCCACTTT	CASSLGEGPLHF
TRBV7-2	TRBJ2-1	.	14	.	TGTGCCAGCAGCTTACTTAGCGGCTACAATGAGCAGTTCTTC	CASSLLSGYNEQFF
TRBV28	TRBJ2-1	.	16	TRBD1	TGTGCCAGCAGTTTATCTAGGACAGGAGGATACAATGAGCAGTTCTTC	CASSLSRTGGYNEQFF
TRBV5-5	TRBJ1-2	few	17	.	TGTGCCAGCAGCTTGGATATGGGGCGTCCGGTCTTTTTAGGCTACACCTTC	CASSLDMGRPVFLGYTF
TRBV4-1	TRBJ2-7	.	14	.	TGCGCCAGCAGCCGAGGGGGGCAAACCTACGAGCAGTACTTC	CASSRGGQTYEQYF
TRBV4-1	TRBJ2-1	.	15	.	TGCGCCAGCAGCCAAGTTACAGGGTACGGTGGTGAGCAGTTCTTC	CASSQVTGYGGEQFF
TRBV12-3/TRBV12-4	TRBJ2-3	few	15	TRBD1	TGTGCCAGCAGCCCGAGACAGGGCTCCACAGATACGCAGTATTTT	CASSPRQGSTDTQYF
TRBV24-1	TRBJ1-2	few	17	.	TGTGCCACCAGTGATTTGCGTCGGTCTGGGGCAGTTTATGGCTACACCTTC	CATSDLRRSGAVYGYTF
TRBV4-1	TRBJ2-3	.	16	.	TGCGCCAGCAGCCGGGTTTTGGGGCCTGGCACAGATACGCAGTATTTT	CASSRVLGPGTDTQYF
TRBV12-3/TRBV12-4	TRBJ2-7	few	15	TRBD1	TGTGCCAGCAGTTCCCGTTCCGACAGGGGACCCGAGCAGTACTTC	CASSSRSDRGPEQYF
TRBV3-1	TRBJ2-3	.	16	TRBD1	TGTGCCAGCAGCGATCCCGAGGACAGGGTTGCCGATACGCAGTATTTT	CASSDPEDRVADTQYF
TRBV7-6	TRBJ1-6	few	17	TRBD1	TGTGCCAGCAGCCCAGGGACGGGACTTGGGACAGATTCACCCCTCCACTTT	CASSPGTGLGTDSPLHF
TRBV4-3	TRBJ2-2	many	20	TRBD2	TGCGCCAGCAGCCAAGATGGCGGCGGGGGGGGACCTTCGAACACCGGGGAGCTGTTTTTT	CASSQDGGGGGPSNTGELFF
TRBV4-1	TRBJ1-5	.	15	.	TGCGCCAGCAGCCTTTCACACGGTAGCAATCAGCCCCAGCATTTT	CASSLSHGSNQPQHF
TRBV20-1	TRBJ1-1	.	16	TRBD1	TGCAGTGCTATCAAGCAGGACAGGCCCATGAACACTGAAGCTTTCTTT	CSAIKQDRPMNTEAFF
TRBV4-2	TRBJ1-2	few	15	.	TGTGCCAGCAGCCAAGAGATCCAGGGCCACTATGGCTACACCTTC	CASSQEIQGHYGYTF